Shown below are 6 T cell receptor beta chains from a single sample sequenced in a study of T cell repertoires in cytomegalovirus infection. These receptors' targets are unknown. TCRdb re-analysed the reads in MiXCR, keeping a single row per CDR3 protein. The table lists some 700,000 distinct CDR3 sequences, around 30% of them singletons. This material consisted of cultured PBMCs, taken from culture after CMV antigen stimulation. The source is a human donor in good health (CMV status not recorded). Some clones in this sample may be carry-over from other donors' samples.

The chain combines TRBV2 with TRBJ2-5; no clear D. The CDR3 is 13 residues long. With 7 bases removed from V and 3 bases from J, the gap between germline ends came to 12 bases. From germline, CDR1 is SNHLY and CDR2 FYNNEI. Here the CDR3 DNA reads TGTGCCAGCACATTGACCAATGAAGAGACCCAGTACTTC. Translated: CASTLTNEETQYF.

In this sample, this clonotype turned up a few times. This chain connects TRBV20-1 to TRBJ1-5, with D perhaps matching TRBD1 (5 bases). Trimming took 6 bases from V and 6 from J, leaving 18 bases between them. Germline V lookup: CDR1 DFQATT, CDR2 SNEGSKA (reference sequence). The CDR3 runs 14 residues. DNA of the CDR3: TGCAGTGCCTTAGAAGGAGGGGTAGGTCAGCCCCAGCATTTT. Its protein product is CSALEGGVGQPQHF.

This clonotype came up a few times. The chain is built from TRBV12-3 or TRBV12-4 and TRBJ2-3, with 7 bases fitting TRBD1. J lost 4 bases, V lost 6 bases, and 7 bases had no gene match. This CDR3 spans 14 amino acids. The CDR3, as DNA: TGTGCCAGCAGCATACAGGGGCCCCCAGATACGCAGTATTTT. Amino acid sequence: CASSIQGPPDTQYF.

The chain employs TRBV29-1 and TRBJ2-3; D remains unclear. The CDR3 runs to 13 residues. V lost 4 bases and J lost 2, with 10 bases in between. Germline CDR1 and CDR2: SQVTM and ANQGSEA. The CDR3 region has the DNA TGCAGCGTTGGATCAAGATTCACAGATACGCAGTATTTT. Protein sequence: CSVGSRFTDTQYF.

The chain is built from TRBV19 and TRBJ2-3; TRBD1 is a possible D gene (5 bases). Germline CDR1 and CDR2: LNHDA and SQIVND (reference sequence). The length of the CDR3 is 14 residues. Deletions cut 5 bases from V and 6 bases from J, with 15 bases between. CDR3 DNA sequence: TGTGCCAGTAGTTTCCAGGGCGTTGGGGATACGCAGTATTTT. Translating it yields CASSFQGVGDTQYF.

This clonotype was seen a handful of times. V and J are TRBV11-2 and TRBJ2-5; TRBD2 might be the D (5 bases). Trimming took off 4 bases at V and 0 bases at J, with 15 bases between the two ends. The CDR3 is 16 residues long. Germline CDR1 is SGHAT and CDR2 is FQNNGV. The DNA of the CDR3 is TGTGCCAGCAGCTCCCCTCGAGCGGATTACCAAGAGACCCAGTACTTC. It specifies CASSSPRADYQETQYF.